Each of the 22 T cell receptor beta chains below was sequenced from the same sample in a study of shared clonotypes between healthy human individuals. The protocol was immunoSEQ multiplex PCR, while the TCRdb copy is restricted to in-frame clones and leaves out a portion. Counted here are 1.4 million or so clones, approximately 98.5% occurring once; the ten biggest clones make up approximately 0.4%. Specimen: naive CD4+ T cells sorted from blood. Subset in this sample: CD45RA+ positively selected. These receptors came from a man younger than 40 in good health.

The genes are TRBV4-1 and TRBJ2-1; D call uncertain. In germline, CDR1 is MGHRA, CDR2 YSYEKL. The V and J ends lost 8 bases and 8 bases respectively, with 10 bases between them. The CDR3 consists of 11 residues. The CDR3 nucleotides are TGCGCCAGCGCCCTCCGTGATGAGCAGTTCTTC. Its translation is CASALRDEQFF.

V is TRBV4-3 and J is TRBJ2-1; TRBD2 is a possible D gene (5 bases). The CDR3 runs to 15 residues. From germline, CDR1 is LGHNA and CDR2 YSLEER. V gave up 1 base and J gave up 3 bases, with 10 bases separating them. The CDR3 protein is CASSQAWGVYNEQFF. In DNA form, the CDR3 reads TGCGCCAGCAGCCAAGCCTGGGGAGTCTACAATGAGCAGTTCTTC.

This chain uses TRBV6-5 with TRBJ2-5; D is unclear. The CDR3 is made up of 13 amino acids. CDR1 MNHEY and CDR2 SVGAGI come from the germline V gene. Trimming took 3 bases from V and 6 from J, leaving 11 bases between them. The CDR3 DNA follows: TGTGCCAGCAGTTATGCGGTCCGTCAGACCCAGTACTTC. This translates into CASSYAVRQTQYF.

The rearrangement joins TRBV6-5 to TRBJ2-3; D possibly corresponds to TRBD1 (6 bases). V lost 1 base to trimming and J lost 2 bases, with 13 bases between them. The CDR3 length is 16 residues. Germline CDR1 MNHEY, CDR2 SVGAGI. The CDR3 DNA reads as TGTGCCAGCAGTTACTTGCCAGGGGCCATCACAGATACGCAGTATTTT. Encoded protein: CASSYLPGAITDTQYF.

The chain uses TRBV4-1 and TRBJ1-1; 7 bases fit TRBD1. The CDR3 totals 17 residues. J lost 0 bases, V lost 0 bases, and 7 bases had no gene match. CDR1 is MGHRA and CDR2 is YSYEKL in the germline V gene. The CDR3 reads CASSQDKGQSLNTEAFF. Here the CDR3 DNA reads TGCGCCAGCAGCCAAGATAAGGGACAGTCCCTGAACACTGAAGCTTTCTTT.

This rearrangement joins TRBV9 to TRBJ2-1; D might be TRBD1 or TRBD2, each matching 6 bases. CDR1 SGDLS and CDR2 YYNGEE come from the germline V gene. The CDR3 totals 18 residues. Trimming removed 1 base from V and 4 bases from J, with 21 bases in between. CDR3 residues: CASSVSQLQGLGYNEQFF. The DNA for the CDR3 is TGTGCCAGCAGCGTATCGCAATTACAGGGACTTGGGTACAATGAGCAGTTCTTC.

The rearrangement joins TRBV28 to TRBJ2-7, with D perhaps TRBD2 (5 bases). Germline V CDR1 and CDR2: MDHEN, SYDVKM. This CDR3 is 14 amino acids long. The V gene lost 1 base and the J gene lost 2 bases, with 9 bases spanning the gap. The CDR3 here is CASSLSGKAYEQYF. In DNA, the CDR3 is TGTGCCAGCAGTTTATCGGGGAAAGCCTACGAGCAGTACTTC. Together with reference TRBV28 and TRBJ2-7, the CDR3 gives the full variable domain: DVKVTQSSRYLVKRTGEKVFLECVQDMDHENMFWYRQDPGLGLRLIYFSYDVKMKEKGDIPEGYSVSREKKERFSLILESASTNQTSMYLCASSLSGKAYEQYFGPGTRLTVT.

The chain employs TRBV6-1 and TRBJ1-5; D gene ambiguous. Trimming shortened V by 6 bases and J by 3 bases, and 9 bases separated the two germline ends. Germline CDR1 and CDR2: MNHNS and SASEGT. CDR3 length: 13 residues. The CDR3 protein is CASRGSYNQPQHF. For the CDR3, the DNA is TGTGCCAGCAGGGGGTCTTACAATCAGCCCCAGCATTTT.

This chain uses TRBV29-1 with TRBJ2-5; tentatively, D is TRBD1 (6 bases). The V end lost 7 bases, the J end lost 5 bases, and 17 bases lay between the germline ends. The CDR3 loop spans 13 amino acids. Germline CDR1 reads SQVTM; CDR2 reads ANQGSEA. Here the CDR3 DNA reads TGCAGCGATACAGGGACGGGTTTCGAGACCCAGTACTTC. Translating it yields CSDTGTGFETQYF.

Note on this clone: This sample also contains other DNA sequences that code for the same CDR3. The gene calls are TRBV11-2 and TRBJ2-7; a possible D gene is TRBD2 (5 bases). The V end was cut by 1 base, the J end by 4 bases, with 5 bases between. From germline, CDR1 is SGHAT and CDR2 FQNNGV. The CDR3 has 12 amino acids. The CDR3 region is CASSLGTYEQYF. CDR3 bases: TGTGCCAGCAGCTTAGGGACTTACGAGCAGTACTTC.

The chain links TRBV5-1 to TRBJ2-7, with D perhaps given as TRBD1 or TRBD2 (5 bases each). The CDR3 runs 17 residues. The V end was cut by 3 bases, the J end by 4 bases, with 23 bases between. CDR1 SGHRS and CDR2 YFSETQ come from the germline V gene. CDR3 in amino acids: CASSSPGPSSGRYEQYF. In DNA, the CDR3 is TGCGCCAGCAGCTCCCCGGGACCATCCAGCGGTCGTTACGAGCAGTACTTC.

V and J are TRBV11-3 and TRBJ2-3; possible D gene TRBD2, 6 bases. Germline V CDR1 and CDR2: SGHNT, YENEEA. Trimming removed 3 bases at V and 2 bases at J, with 15 bases between. The CDR3 consists of 16 residues. Written as DNA, the CDR3 is TGTGCCAGCAGCTTCGGGCGGGGCGATATCACAGATACGCAGTATTTT. Translation gives CASSFGRGDITDTQYF. The full variable domain, rest sourced from reference TRBV11-3 and TRBJ2-3, is EAGVVQSPRYKIIEKKQPVAFWCNPISGHNTLYWYLQNLGQGPELLIRYENEEAVDDSQLPKDRFSAERLKGVDSTLKIQPAELGDSAVYLCASSFGRGDITDTQYFGPGTRLTVL.

V and J are TRBV25-1 and TRBJ2-5; D tentatively fits TRBD1 or TRBD2 (5 bases each). V lost 3 bases and J lost 2, with 7 bases in between. CDR1 is MGHDK, CDR2 SYGVNS, per germline. This CDR3 region has 13 residues. The CDR3 loop reads CASSDGGQETQYF. The CDR3 DNA is TGTGCCAGCAGTGATGGGGGACAAGAGACCCAGTACTTC.

This rearrangement joins TRBV5-4 to TRBJ2-7; tentative D call: TRBD2 (6 bases). Between the trimmed V and J ends, which lost 0 bases and 4 bases, there was a span of 20 bases. The germline gives CDR1 SGHNT, CDR2 YYREEE (reference sequence). CDR3 length: 17 amino acids. The CDR3: CASSLGPGLTNIYEQYF. CDR3 nucleotide sequence: TGTGCCAGCAGCTTGGGGCCGGGACTCACAAACATATACGAGCAGTACTTC. The variable domain in full, completed from reference TRBV5-4 and TRBJ2-7, reads ETGVTQSPTHLIKTRGQQVTLRCSSQSGHNTVSWYQQALGQGPQFIFQYYREEENGRGNFPPRFSGLQFPNYSSELNVNALELDDSALYLCASSLGPGLTNIYEQYFGPGTRLTVT.

The chain recombines TRBV5-8 with TRBJ2-3, with 7 bases matching TRBD2. Trimming removed 4 bases from V and 6 bases from J; junction bases left unmatched: 11. This CDR3 is 15 amino acids long. Germline-derived CDR1 and CDR2 are SGHTS and YDEGEE. The CDR3 here is CASSARGGYEDTQYF. In nucleotides, the CDR3 is TGTGCCAGCAGCGCCCGCGGGGGATACGAGGATACGCAGTATTTT. The variable domain in full, completed from reference TRBV5-8 and TRBJ2-3, reads EAGVTQSPTHLIKTRGQQATLRCSPISGHTSVYWYQQALGLGLQFLLWYDEGEERNRGNFPPRFSGRQFPNYSSELNVNALELEDSALYLCASSARGGYEDTQYFGPGTRLTVL.

The chain couples TRBV5-5 to TRBJ2-2, with D possibly matching TRBD1 (5 bases). V was cut by 2 bases and J by 1 base, with 12 bases left in between. Germline V gene lookup returns CDR1 SGHKS and CDR2 YYEKEE (reference sequence). This CDR3 spans 16 amino acids. For the CDR3, the DNA is TGTGCCAGCAGCTTCAGGGTACTCTTGAACACCGGGGAGCTGTTTTTT. It translates to CASSFRVLLNTGELFF. Supplemented by reference TRBV5-5 and TRBJ2-2, the full variable domain reads DAGVTQSPTHLIKTRGQQVTLRCSPISGHKSVSWYQQVLGQGPQFIFQYYEKEERGRGNFPDRFSARQFPNYSSELNVNALLLGDSALYLCASSFRVLLNTGELFFGEGSRLTVL.

The rearrangement joins TRBV5-1 to TRBJ1-1; TRBD1 matches 9 bases. Germline trimming cut 0 bases from V and 3 bases from J; bases unmatched to any gene: 6. This CDR3 is 16 amino acids long. Germline CDR1 and CDR2: SGHRS and YFSETQ. CDR3 in amino acids: CASSLAGTGLYTEAFF. For the CDR3, the DNA is TGCGCCAGCAGCTTGGCCGGGACAGGGCTTTACACTGAAGCTTTCTTT.

Note on this clone: The sample has other DNA sequences that encode this CDR3 too. V and J are TRBV5-1 and TRBJ2-3; the D is unclear. From germline, CDR1 is SGHRS and CDR2 YFSETQ. V lost 0 bases and J lost 1, with 9 bases in between. The CDR3 is 15 residues long. This CDR3 reads CASSLVAGGTDTQYF. In DNA form, the CDR3 reads TGCGCCAGCAGCTTGGTTGCCGGTGGCACAGATACGCAGTATTTT.

This chain links TRBV13 with TRBJ2-7, with 10 bases aligning to TRBD2. This CDR3 comprises 15 residues. After removal of 4 bases from V and 0 bases from J, the junction contained 3 bases not matched to a gene. Germline assignment: CDR1 PRHDT and CDR2 FYEKMQ (reference sequence). CDR3: CASSSSGSRSYEQYF. The CDR3, as DNA: TGTGCCAGCAGCTCTAGCGGGAGTCGCTCCTACGAGCAGTACTTC.

The chain recombines TRBV5-1 with TRBJ1-5, with D uncertain. The CDR3 covers 14 residues. Germline-derived CDR1 and CDR2 are SGHRS and YFSETQ. The ends were cut back, 0 bases at V and 3 bases at J, with 7 bases in the middle. The CDR3 bases are TGCGCCAGCAGCTTGGAAAGCCTCAATCAGCCCCAGCATTTT. Translated, it gives CASSLESLNQPQHF.

The rearrangement joins TRBV21-1 to TRBJ2-1; the tabulated D call, TRBD2, remains unverified against the DNA. TRBV21-1 is listed as a pseudogene. This CDR3 comprises 15 residues. CDR3 coding DNA: TGTGCCAGCAGCAAAGTTGACCGTTGCGGAGTTGAGCAGTTCTTC. The encoded protein is CASSKVDRCGVEQFF.

The rearrangement uses TRBV18 and TRBJ2-7; D tentatively reads TRBD1 or TRBD2 (5 bases each). The CDR3 sequence is 15 residues long. Germline V gene sequence: CDR1 KGHSH, CDR2 LQKENI. Trimming cost V 5 bases and J 0 bases, with 14 bases left between them. This CDR3 is CASSATAGSSYEQYF. DNA for the CDR3: TGTGCCAGCTCAGCGACAGCAGGGAGCTCCTACGAGCAGTACTTC.